Following are 24 T cell receptor beta chains from one sample sequenced in a study of shared clonotypes between healthy human individuals. TCRdb's copy holds only in-frame clones and misses some; the assay was immunoSEQ multiplex PCR. Of over a million clones in the sample, 97% to 99% were seen once. The sample consisted of naive CD4+ T cells sorted from blood. Specified subset: CD45RA+ positively selected. The source is a man aged 30 to 45 in good health.

The V call is TRBV11-3, the J call TRBJ2-3, with D possibly matching TRBD2 (6 bases). V gave up 3 bases and J gave up 3 bases, with 10 bases separating them. The length of the CDR3 is 14 residues. Germline CDR1 SGHNT, CDR2 YENEEA. The CDR3 sequence: CASSFSGVTDTQYF. The CDR3 DNA reads as TGTGCCAGCAGCTTTAGCGGAGTGACAGATACGCAGTATTTT. The full variable domain, completed using reference TRBV11-3 and TRBJ2-3, is EAGVVQSPRYKIIEKKQPVAFWCNPISGHNTLYWYLQNLGQGPELLIRYENEEAVDDSQLPKDRFSAERLKGVDSTLKIQPAELGDSAVYLCASSFSGVTDTQYFGPGTRLTVL.

The gene calls are TRBV5-8 and TRBJ2-2; D possibly uses TRBD1 or TRBD2 (5 bases each). The CDR3 contains 17 residues. The V end lost 5 bases, the J end lost 0 bases, and 17 bases lay between the germline ends. Germline CDR1 is SGHTS and CDR2 is YDEGEE. The CDR3 reads CASSPSVGDPNTGELFF. The DNA of the CDR3 is TGTGCCAGCAGTCCTTCCGTGGGGGATCCGAACACCGGGGAGCTGTTTTTT.

The V gene is TRBV25-1, the J gene TRBJ1-4, with D hard to call. Germline V gene data show CDR1 as MGHDK and CDR2 as SYGVNS. The CDR3 extends over 15 amino acids. With 4 bases removed from V and 0 bases from J, the gap between germline ends came to 9 bases. The CDR3 reads CASSVTRPTNEKLFF. CDR3 nucleotide sequence: TGTGCCAGCAGTGTCACACGACCAACTAATGAAAAACTGTTTTTT.

The V gene is TRBV5-4, the J gene TRBJ2-2; 7 nucleotides agree with TRBD2. The CDR3 has 15 amino acids. Trimming at V came to 0 bases and at J to 3 bases, leaving 2 bases not matched to a gene. The germline V gene has CDR1 SGHNT and CDR2 YYREEE (reference sequence). CDR3 sequence reads: CASSLGLADTGELFF. The CDR3 nucleotides read TGTGCCAGCAGCTTGGGCCTAGCGGACACCGGGGAGCTGTTTTTT.

Concerning this clone: This specimen includes other DNA sequences encoding the same CDR3. The chain recombines TRBV29-1 with TRBJ1-1, with D tentatively TRBD1 (6 bases). The CDR3 runs 13 residues. In germline, CDR1 is SQVTM, CDR2 ANQGSEA. Trimming took 6 bases from V and 0 from J, leaving 11 bases between them. In DNA, the CDR3 is TGCAGCGTACGACAGGTTCTGAACACTGAAGCTTTCTTT. It is translated as CSVRQVLNTEAFF.

V gene TRBV7-2 combines with J gene TRBJ2-6; a possible D gene is TRBD1 (5 bases). This CDR3 spans 16 amino acids. The ends were cut back, 1 base at V and 3 bases at J, with 10 bases in the middle. Germline CDR1 reads SGHTA; CDR2 reads FQGNSA. The CDR3 sequence: CASSLVSGLGANVLTF. The CDR3 DNA is TGTGCCAGCAGCTTAGTTTCAGGGCTTGGGGCCAACGTCCTGACTTTC. Full variable domain (outside the CDR3, taken from reference TRBV7-2 and TRBJ2-6): GAGVSQSPSNKVTEKGKDVELRCDPISGHTALYWYRQSLGQGLEFLIYFQGNSAPDKSGLPSDRFSAERTGGSVSTLTIQRTQQEDSAVYLCASSLVSGLGANVLTFGAGSRLTVL.

V and J are TRBV5-1 and TRBJ2-3, with 7 bases fitting TRBD1. Trimming cost V 3 bases and J 5 bases; bases outside gene matches: 3. The CDR3 consists of 13 residues. The germline CDR1 and CDR2 sequences are SGHRS and YFSETQ. CDR3 DNA sequence: TGCGCCAGCAGCTATCAGGGGGAAGATACGCAGTATTTT. This encodes CASSYQGEDTQYF.

The chain employs TRBV5-4 and TRBJ2-7; D possibly matches TRBD1 or TRBD2 (5 bases each). The CDR3 has 14 amino acids. Germline V lookup: CDR1 SGHNT, CDR2 YYREEE (reference sequence). Trimming cost V 4 bases and J 6 bases, with 17 bases left between them. This CDR3 reads CASSPPGRAGEQYF. DNA for the CDR3: TGTGCCAGCAGCCCACCGGGACGGGCAGGCGAGCAGTACTTC.

The chain employs TRBV5-1 and TRBJ1-1; no reliable D call. The germline V and J ends were trimmed by 3 bases and 3 bases, with 12 bases remaining between them. CDR1 SGHRS and CDR2 YFSETQ come from the germline V gene. There are 14 residues in the CDR3. CDR3 DNA: TGCGCCAGCAGCTCACAAGGGATGTACACTGAAGCTTTCTTT. Protein product: CASSSQGMYTEAFF.

This chain uses TRBV4-1 with TRBJ1-4, with no clear D. The germline V and J ends were trimmed by 1 base and 11 bases, with 11 bases remaining between them. This CDR3 has 13 amino acids. CDR1 MGHRA and CDR2 YSYEKL come from the germline V gene. CDR3 sequence (DNA): TGCGCCAGCAGCCAAGCAGCCAAGAGGAAACTGTTTTTT. It encodes CASSQAAKRKLFF.

V gene TRBV5-4 combines with J gene TRBJ2-5; a possible D gene is TRBD1 (6 bases). Germline values: CDR1 SGHNT, CDR2 YYREEE (reference sequence). This CDR3 region has 14 residues. The V gene lost 3 bases and the J gene lost 5 bases, with 14 bases spanning the gap. CDR3: CASSWDTGRETQYF. CDR3 nucleotides: TGTGCCAGCAGCTGGGACACAGGGCGGGAGACCCAGTACTTC.

This clone was found once. The chain has TRBV4-1 and TRBJ1-2; D call uncertain. The CDR3 runs 15 residues. The V gene lost 4 bases and the J gene lost 2 bases, with 14 bases spanning the gap. Germline values: CDR1 MGHRA, CDR2 YSYEKL. The chain's CDR3 is CASSPSPTENYGYTF. The CDR3 DNA follows: TGCGCCAGCAGCCCCTCCCCGACTGAGAACTATGGCTACACCTTC.

The CDR3 sequence is CASSYPPGASSYNEQFF. The CDR3 DNA reads TGTGCCAGCAGCTACCCGCCGGGCGCGAGCTCCTACAATGAGCAGTTCTTC. This chain connects TRBV11-2 to TRBJ2-1; no clear D. This CDR3 comprises 17 residues. Trimming pared 4 bases from V and 0 bases from J, leaving 16 bases between. Germline V lookup: CDR1 SGHAT, CDR2 FQNNGV.

The J gene is TRBJ1-5, the V gene TRBV6-5, with 7 bases identical to TRBD1. In germline, CDR1 is MNHEY, CDR2 SVGAGI. The CDR3 contains 13 residues. J was trimmed by 4 bases and V by 7 bases; bases with no gene match: 4. The CDR3 DNA sequence: TGTGCCAGCAAGGGACAGTTGAATCAGCCCCAGCATTTT. It specifies CASKGQLNQPQHF.

Notes on this clone: One end of the junction fails to match germline, which may point to a read error. The chain employs TRBV7-9 and TRBJ2-1, with D possibly being TRBD1 (6 bases). This CDR3 region has 13 residues. The germline CDR1 and CDR2 sequences are SEHNR and FQNEAQ (reference sequence). The CDR3 DNA sequence: TGTGCCAGCAGCCGAAACCCGACAGGTTACCCCCTCTTC. This gives the protein CASSRNPTGYPLF. The complete variable domain, with remaining parts taken from reference TRBV7-9 and TRBJ2-1, reads DTGVSQNPRHKITKRGQNVTFRCDPISEHNRLYWYRQTLGQGPEFLTYFQNEAQLEKSRLLSDRFSAERPKGSFSTLEIQRTEQGDSAMYLCASSRNPTGYPLFGPGTRLTVL.

The chain links TRBV9 to TRBJ2-2; no clear D. The V gene lost 0 bases and the J gene lost 7 bases, with 10 bases spanning the gap. This CDR3 comprises 14 residues. Germline CDR1 reads SGDLS; CDR2 reads YYNGEE. In DNA, the CDR3 is TGTGCCAGCAGCGTAGCCTCGGTCGGCGGGGAGCTGTTTTTT. Translating gives CASSVASVGGELFF.

Turning to this clone: At the DNA level, this CDR3 is encoded by other sequences in the same sample as well. The chain combines TRBV28 with TRBJ1-4, with TRBD1 as a possible D gene (5 bases). The CDR3 has 15 residues. The ends were cut back, 6 bases at V and 0 bases at J, with 11 bases in the middle. Looked up from germline, CDR1 is MDHEN and CDR2 is SYDVKM. CDR3 protein: CASSQPGATNEKLFF. For the CDR3, the DNA is TGTGCCAGCAGCCAACCGGGGGCAACTAATGAAAAACTGTTTTTT.

The V and J genes are TRBV7-2 and TRBJ2-7; 7 nucleotides match TRBD2. This CDR3 comprises 15 residues. V lost 1 base to trimming and J lost 2 bases; unmatched junction nucleotides: 5. The germline V gene encodes CDR1 SGHTA and CDR2 FQGNSA. The CDR3 sequence: CASSLEGGKPYEQYF. As DNA, the CDR3 is TGTGCCAGCAGCTTAGAGGGAGGGAAACCCTACGAGCAGTACTTC. Combining the CDR3 with reference TRBV7-2 and TRBJ2-7 gives the whole variable domain GAGVSQSPSNKVTEKGKDVELRCDPISGHTALYWYRQSLGQGLEFLIYFQGNSAPDKSGLPSDRFSAERTGGSVSTLTIQRTQQEDSAVYLCASSLEGGKPYEQYFGPGTRLTVT.

V gene TRBV6-5 combines with J gene TRBJ2-3; D not resolved. Trimming took 6 bases from V and 1 from J, leaving 8 bases between them. This CDR3 has 13 residues. Germline-derived CDR1 and CDR2 are MNHEY and SVGAGI. The CDR3 DNA reads TGTGCCAGCAGACCCCCCGGCACAGATACGCAGTATTTT. This translates into CASRPPGTDTQYF.

The chain uses TRBV6-1 and TRBJ1-4, with TRBD1 identical over 7 bases. Germline loops: CDR1 MNHNS, CDR2 SASEGT. There are 14 residues in the CDR3. V lost 6 bases, J lost 7 bases, and 8 bases stayed unmatched. The CDR3 DNA follows: TGTGCCAGCAGGACAGGGTGGGGAACTGAAAAACTGTTTTTT. Amino acid sequence: CASRTGWGTEKLFF.

The chain links TRBV19 to TRBJ2-5; TRBD1 aligns across 10 bases. This CDR3 has 13 residues. Germline V CDR1 and CDR2: LNHDA, SQIVND (reference sequence). V lost 5 bases, J lost 5 bases, and 2 bases stayed unmatched. This chain's CDR3 is CASSLTGGETQYF. The CDR3 DNA follows: TGTGCCAGTAGTTTGACAGGGGGCGAGACCCAGTACTTC.

With respect to this clone: This sample also contains other DNA sequences that code for the same CDR3. This chain connects TRBV2 to TRBJ2-7; unclear D gene. V lost 4 bases to trimming and J lost 5 bases, with 6 bases between them. Germline V lookup: CDR1 SNHLY, CDR2 FYNNEI. The CDR3 has 11 amino acids. In DNA, the CDR3 is TGTGCCAGCAGTGGTTTCGACGAGCAGTACTTC. Its protein product is CASSGFDEQYF.

This clone came up once. V gene TRBV5-1 combines with J gene TRBJ2-1, with D possibly matching TRBD2 (6 bases). The CDR3 is made up of 15 amino acids. Germline V lookup: CDR1 SGHRS, CDR2 YFSETQ. With 4 bases removed from V and 0 bases from J, the gap between germline ends came to 11 bases. The CDR3 bases are TGCGCCAGCAGCCAGACTAGAAGCTCCTACAATGAGCAGTTCTTC. Its translation: CASSQTRSSYNEQFF.

V is TRBV29-1 and J is TRBJ1-1; no firm D call. Trimming left V 4 bases short and J 1 base short, with 16 bases between. CDR1 SQVTM and CDR2 ANQGSEA come from the germline V gene. This CDR3 region has 15 residues. CDR3 nucleotide sequence: TGCAGCGTTGGTGGAGGGTTAGGATGGAACACTGAAGCTTTCTTT. Protein product: CSVGGGLGWNTEAFF. Full variable domain (outside the CDR3, taken from reference TRBV29-1 and TRBJ1-1): SAVISQKPSRDICQRGTSLTIQCQVDSQVTMMFWYRQQPGQSLTLIATANQGSEATYESGFVIDKFPISRPNLTFSTLTVSNMSPEDSSIYLCSVGGGLGWNTEAFFGQGTRLTVV.